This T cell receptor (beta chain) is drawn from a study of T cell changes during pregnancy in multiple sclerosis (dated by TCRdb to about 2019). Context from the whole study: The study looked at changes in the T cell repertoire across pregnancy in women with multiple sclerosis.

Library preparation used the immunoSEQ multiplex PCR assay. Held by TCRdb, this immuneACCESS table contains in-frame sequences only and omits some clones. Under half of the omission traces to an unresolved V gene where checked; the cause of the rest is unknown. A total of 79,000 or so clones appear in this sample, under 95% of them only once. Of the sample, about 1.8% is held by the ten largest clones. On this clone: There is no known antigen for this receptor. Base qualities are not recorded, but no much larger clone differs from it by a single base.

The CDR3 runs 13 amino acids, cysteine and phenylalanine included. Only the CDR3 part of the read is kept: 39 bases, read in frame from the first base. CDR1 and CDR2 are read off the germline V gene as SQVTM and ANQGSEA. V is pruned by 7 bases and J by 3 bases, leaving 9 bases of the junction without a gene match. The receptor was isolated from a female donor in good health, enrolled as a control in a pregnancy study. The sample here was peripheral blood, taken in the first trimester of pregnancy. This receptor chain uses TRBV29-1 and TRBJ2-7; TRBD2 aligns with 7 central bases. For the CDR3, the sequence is CSAGGGGSYEQYF. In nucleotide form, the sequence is TGCAGCGCTGGGGGGGGAGGGAGCTACGAGCAGTACTTC.